A single sample is the source of the 27 T cell receptor beta chains below, sequenced in a study of blood T cell repertoires in COVID-19. Profiled with immunoSEQ multiplex PCR; TCRdb holds only in-frame clones, not every one. The sample has approximately 290,000 clones; approximately 85% are singletons. The specimen sequenced was PBMCs or T cells enriched from blood (not recorded which). These receptor sequences come from a woman between 25 and 40 years old who had recovered from COVID-19.

The chain uses TRBV15 and TRBJ2-1, with TRBD2 matching 16 bases. This CDR3 has 15 residues. Germline lookup yields CDR1 LNHNV and CDR2 YYDKDF (reference sequence). Trimming removed 3 bases from V and 8 bases from J; junction bases left unmatched: 1. CDR3 DNA: TGTGCCACCAGCAGGGGACTAGCGGGGGGGCATGAGCAGTTCTTC. Translation: CATSRGLAGGHEQFF.

This chain connects TRBV5-1 to TRBJ1-1, with TRBD1 matching over 7 bases. From germline, CDR1 is SGHRS and CDR2 YFSETQ. J was trimmed by 5 bases and V by 4 bases; bases with no gene match: 14. This CDR3 contains 16 residues. CDR3 bases: TGCGCCAGCAGCGGGCGCGGACAGGCAATGGGTACTGAAGCTTTCTTT. It yields the protein CASSGRGQAMGTEAFF.

For this clone: The sample contains more than one DNA sequence encoding this CDR3. V is TRBV27 and J is TRBJ1-1, with TRBD1 as a possible D gene (6 bases). V lost 4 bases and J lost 3, with 12 bases in between. The V gene's germline CDR1 is MNHEY and CDR2 SMNVEV (reference sequence). The CDR3 spans 14 residues. CDR3 protein: CASSSGAGYTEAFF. In DNA form, the CDR3 reads TGTGCCAGCAGTTCAGGGGCGGGTTACACTGAAGCTTTCTTT.

The chain has TRBV10-3 and TRBJ1-4; D is unresolved. The CDR3 has 13 amino acids. Germline-derived CDR1 and CDR2 are ENHRY and SYGVKD. Trimming stripped 2 bases from V and 12 bases from J, with 13 bases between. Written as DNA, the CDR3 is TGTGCCATCAGTGAGATACCGGGGTTTGAACTGTTTTTT. It codes for CAISEIPGFELFF.

This clone was counted only a few times. CDR3 coding DNA: TGTGCCAGCAGCGCCGGACGGGGCTCCTACGAGCAGTACTTC. Encoded protein: CASSAGRGSYEQYF. The chain combines TRBV5-4 with TRBJ2-7; maybe TRBD2 (5 bases). This CDR3 is 14 amino acids long. Germline CDR1 reads SGHNT; CDR2 reads YYREEE (reference sequence). Trimming took 4 bases from V and 0 from J, leaving 11 bases between them.

Notes on this clone: Compared with germline, one end of the junction differs, possibly owing to a read error. The V and J genes are TRBV19 and TRBJ1-2, with a possible D match to TRBD1 (5 bases). CDR1 LNHDA and CDR2 SQIVND come from the germline V gene (reference sequence). The CDR3 totals 14 residues. The CDR3 nucleotides read TGTGCCAGTAGTATAGACAACGCTAGACAGTGGCAAGCCTTC. It translates to CASSIDNARQWQAF.

The chain joins TRBV28 to TRBJ2-7, with 11 bases identical to TRBD1. Looked up from germline, CDR1 is MDHEN and CDR2 is SYDVKM. Losses at the gene ends were 4 bases for V and 6 bases for J; bases not matched to a gene: 2. The CDR3 is made up of 13 amino acids. The CDR3 DNA follows: TGTGCCAGCAGTTCCGGGACAGGGGGCGAGCAGTACTTC. This encodes CASSSGTGGEQYF.

The rearrangement joins TRBV27 to TRBJ2-1, with 15 bases matching TRBD2. With V trimmed by 6 bases and J by 9 bases, 6 bases remained unmatched. Germline V lookup: CDR1 MNHEY, CDR2 SMNVEV (reference sequence). The CDR3 totals 15 residues. DNA of the CDR3: TGTGCCAGCAGATACGGGGGACTAGCGGGGGGTGAGCAGTTCTTC. Translation gives CASRYGGLAGGEQFF.

Of note for this clone: A single base separates this from a much larger clone, so it may be a read error. The same CDR3 arises from other DNA sequences in this sample as well. The chain joins TRBV4-2 to TRBJ2-6; no clear D. Germline lookup yields CDR1 LGHNA and CDR2 YNFKEQ. This CDR3 is built from 15 residues. V lost 0 bases and J lost 0, with 3 bases in between. The CDR3 nucleotides read TGTGCCAGCAGCCAAGACAGCTCTGGGGCCAACGTCCTGACTTTC. Its protein is CASSQDSSGANVLTF.

The chain carries TRBV2 and TRBJ1-4; D possibly corresponds to TRBD1 (6 bases). CDR3 size: 14 residues. V lost 8 bases, J lost 7 bases, and 17 bases lay in between. Germline assignment: CDR1 SNHLY and CDR2 FYNNEI. In DNA, the CDR3 is TGTGCCAGCGCCGGGGGGGGCGCTGGTGAAAAACTGTTTTTT. It translates to CASAGGGAGEKLFF.

In this sample, this clone turned up once. V is TRBV28 and J is TRBJ2-7, with 9 bases identical to TRBD2. There are 15 residues in the CDR3. The trim removed 7 bases at V and 3 bases at J, leaving 10 bases unmatched. Looked up from germline, CDR1 is MDHEN and CDR2 is SYDVKM. The CDR3 DNA reads TGTGCCAGCACCTTCGGTGCGGGGGGGCGCTACGAGCAGTACTTC. Its translation: CASTFGAGGRYEQYF.

The rearrangement links TRBV3-1 (or the pseudogene TRBV3-2) to TRBJ1-3; 10 nucleotides line up with TRBD1. This CDR3 has 15 residues. In germline, CDR1 is LGHDT, CDR2 YNNKEL (reference sequence). Unmatched junction bases numbered 6, after V lost 6 bases and J lost 4 bases. CDR3 residues: CASSWTGGQGNTIYF. DNA for the CDR3: TGTGCCAGCAGTTGGACAGGGGGACAAGGAAACACCATATATTTT.

The V gene is TRBV6-1, the J gene TRBJ2-2; D is undetermined. Germline V CDR1 and CDR2: MNHNS, SASEGT. This CDR3 is built from 11 residues. V was trimmed by 6 bases and J by 6 bases, leaving 5 bases between them. The CDR3 DNA is TGTGCCAGCAGCCATTCCGGGGAGCTGTTTTTT. Amino acids: CASSHSGELFF.

This chain uses TRBV19 with TRBJ1-2, with D perhaps matching TRBD1 (5 bases). CDR3 length equals 16 residues. V lost 2 bases and J lost 0, with 13 bases in between. Germline V gene sequence: CDR1 LNHDA, CDR2 SQIVND (reference sequence). CDR3 sequence (DNA): TGTGCCAGTAGTATATCCTCTCGGGGGACTAACTATGGCTACACCTTC. Its translation is CASSISSRGTNYGYTF.

CDR3 bases: TGTGCCAGCAGCACTCCCGACAGTTACTCGCGGGGCTACACCTTC. Encoded protein: CASSTPDSYSRGYTF. V is TRBV7-2 and J is TRBJ1-2; D is possibly TRBD1 (5 bases). V lost 5 bases to trimming and J lost 8 bases, with 21 bases between them. Germline V CDR1 and CDR2: SGHTA, FQGNSA. The CDR3 contains 15 residues.

The chain uses TRBV30 and TRBJ2-5, with D possibly matching TRBD2 (6 bases). Germline CDR1 GTSNPN, CDR2 SVGIG (reference sequence). The CDR3 spans 12 residues. The germline V and J ends were trimmed by 5 bases and 7 bases, with 14 bases remaining between them. CDR3 in amino acids: CAWDLGRGTQYF. Here the CDR3 DNA reads TGTGCCTGGGACCTAGGGCGGGGGACCCAGTACTTC. Looking up the rest from reference TRBV30 and TRBJ2-5 gives the full variable domain: SQTIHQWPATLVQPVGSPLSLECTVEGTSNPNLYWYRQAAGRGLQLLFYSVGIGQISSEVPQNLSASRPQDRQFILSSKKLLLSDSGFYLCAWDLGRGTQYFGPGTRLLVL.

This clone occurred a few times. J is TRBJ2-6 and V is TRBV6-5; D is unclear. Trimming shortened V by 2 bases and J by 0 bases, and 5 bases separated the two germline ends. Germline V gene data show CDR1 as MNHEY and CDR2 as SVGAGI. This CDR3 region has 15 residues. The CDR3: CASSYTGSGANVLTF. Written as DNA, the CDR3 is TGTGCCAGCAGTTACACGGGCTCTGGGGCCAACGTCCTGACTTTC.

The rearrangement links TRBV29-1 to TRBJ2-7; 8 bases map to TRBD1. In germline, CDR1 is SQVTM, CDR2 ANQGSEA. The ends lost 1 base at V and 5 bases at J; junction bases unmatched: 10. The CDR3 has 15 amino acids. The CDR3 loop is CSVEGPAGGRDEQYF. As DNA, the CDR3 is TGCAGCGTTGAAGGCCCCGCAGGGGGCAGGGACGAGCAGTACTTC.

The count of this clone is one. The chain uses TRBV7-3 and TRBJ2-5; 9 nucleotides match TRBD1. The CDR3 spans 16 residues. Unmatched junction bases numbered 9, after V lost 5 bases and J lost 2 bases. Germline V gene lookup returns CDR1 SGHTA and CDR2 FQGTGA. The CDR3 region has the DNA TGTGCCAGCAGCCCTGGGACAGGGACTTTGCAAGAGACCCAGTACTTC. Translation gives CASSPGTGTLQETQYF.

V is TRBV10-2 and J is TRBJ1-5; D not certain. This CDR3 contains 15 residues. Germline loops: CDR1 WSHSY, CDR2 SAAADI. V was trimmed by 4 bases and J by 6 bases, leaving 16 bases between them. CDR3 amino acids: CASSVMVSAGQPQHF. The CDR3 DNA is TGCGCCAGCAGTGTTATGGTCTCCGCGGGTCAGCCCCAGCATTTT.

This clone was recorded only once. This chain connects TRBV5-1 to TRBJ2-7; tentative D call: TRBD2 (6 bases). V gave up 0 bases and J gave up 5 bases, with 12 bases separating them. Germline V CDR1 and CDR2: SGHRS, YFSETQ. The CDR3 is 14 amino acids. The CDR3 DNA reads TGCGCCAGCAGCTTGGCGGGAGAATGGAACGAGCAGTACTTC. Amino acid sequence: CASSLAGEWNEQYF.

The chain joins TRBV7-6 to TRBJ2-5, with TRBD2 as a possible D gene (6 bases). Germline loops: CDR1 SGHVS, CDR2 FNYEAQ. There are 14 residues in the CDR3. Trimming shortened V by 4 bases and J by 1 base, and 10 bases separated the two germline ends. DNA of the CDR3: TGTGCCAGCAGCTACGGGAGTTCCCAAGAGACCCAGTACTTC. Translating it yields CASSYGSSQETQYF.

This chain joins TRBV7-7 and TRBJ2-2; possibly TRBD1 for D (6 bases). Germline values: CDR1 SSHAT, CDR2 FNYEAQ (reference sequence). V was clipped by 1 base and J by 6 bases, with 9 bases between them. The CDR3 is 14 residues long. CDR3 nucleotides: TGTGCCAGCAGCTTAGTGGCAGGGGCCGGGGAGCTGTTTTTT. Amino acids: CASSLVAGAGELFF. Full variable domain (rest looked up from reference TRBV7-7 and TRBJ2-2): GAGVSQSPRYKVTKRGQDVTLRCDPISSHATLYWYQQALGQGPEFLTYFNYEAQPDKSGLPSDRFSAERPEGSISTLTIQRTEQRDSAMYRCASSLVAGAGELFFGEGSRLTVL.

The genes are TRBV7-9 and TRBJ2-1; 8 nucleotides agree with TRBD2. Germline CDR1 is SEHNR and CDR2 is FQNEAQ (reference sequence). The CDR3 sequence is 15 residues long. With 7 bases clipped from V and 5 bases from J, the junction kept 10 bases outside the gene matches. CDR3 sequence: CASTRAGEADNEQFF. CDR3 nucleotide sequence: TGTGCCAGCACCCGAGCGGGAGAAGCCGACAATGAGCAGTTCTTC.

The rearrangement links TRBV27 to TRBJ1-3; D is uncertain. With 6 bases removed from V and 1 base from J, the gap between germline ends came to 7 bases. This CDR3 is built from 13 residues. Per the germline V gene, CDR1 is MNHEY and CDR2 is SMNVEV (reference sequence). The CDR3 bases are TGTGCCAGCAGGTTTCTATCTGGAAACACCATATATTTT. This sequence encodes CASRFLSGNTIYF.

This rearrangement joins TRBV18 to TRBJ2-7, with D perhaps TRBD2 (5 bases). The CDR3 is 15 residues long. Germline-derived CDR1 and CDR2 are KGHSH and LQKENI. Trimming removed 0 bases at V and 3 bases at J, with 12 bases between. The CDR3 loop reads CASSPPRGRGYEQYF. CDR3 nucleotide sequence: TGTGCCAGCTCACCACCGCGAGGGAGAGGCTACGAGCAGTACTTC.

The chain uses TRBV7-2 and TRBJ2-1, with D maybe TRBD2 (6 bases). V lost 1 base, J lost 1 base, and 8 bases lay in between. This CDR3 has 15 residues. Germline CDR1 is SGHTA and CDR2 is FQGNSA. This chain's CDR3 is CASSLDGGSYNEQFF. CDR3 in DNA: TGTGCCAGCAGCTTAGATGGGGGGTCCTACAATGAGCAGTTCTTC.